The 20 T cell receptor beta chains listed next were all sequenced from one sample in a study of CD8 T cells in ankylosing spondylitis. Antigens for these TCRs are unknown. The study, taken as a whole, reports: Characteristic of ankylosing spondylitis blood, it appeared, was a TCR beta motif comprising several highly homologous variants.

TCRdb recomputed calls from the 5' RACE reads with MiXCR, one row per CDR3 protein. In the table there are about 330,000 distinct CDR3 sequences, less than 9.5% of which are singletons. Sequencing was performed on blood, either unsorted or a sorted T cell fraction (not recorded which). These receptors originate from a male donor with ankylosing spondylitis.

This clonotype was observed many times. The chain carries TRBV9 and TRBJ2-4; a weak D match, TRBD2 (5 bases). Germline-derived CDR1 and CDR2 are SGDLS and YYNGEE. The germline V and J ends were trimmed by 0 bases and 5 bases, with 12 bases remaining between them. The CDR3 sequence is 15 residues long. The DNA for the CDR3 is TGTGCCAGCAGCGTAGGGGCCGGGATCCAAAACATTCAGTACTTC. Its protein is CASSVGAGIQNIQYF.

This clonotype appeared many times. This rearrangement joins TRBV10-3 to TRBJ1-6; D is perhaps TRBD1 (6 bases). Germline-derived CDR1 and CDR2 are ENHRY and SYGVKD. The V end was cut by 0 bases, the J end by 4 bases, with 10 bases between. This CDR3 is built from 16 residues. The CDR3 DNA follows: TGTGCCATCAGTGAGTCGGGAGGGGGGTATAATTCACCCCTCCACTTT. The encoded protein is CAISESGGGYNSPLHF.

The J gene is TRBJ2-3, the V gene TRBV20-1; TRBD1 matches at 8 bases. The CDR3 is made up of 12 amino acids. Germline V gene data show CDR1 as DFQATT and CDR2 as SNEGSKA (reference sequence). The CDR3 DNA follows: TGCGCCACCCAGGGGGCTCGAGATACGCAGTATTTT. Encoded protein: CATQGARDTQYF.

J is TRBJ2-7 and V is TRBV30; 9 bases are shared with TRBD2. The germline V gene encodes CDR1 GTSNPN and CDR2 SVGIG (reference sequence). CDR3 length equals 14 residues. V was pared by 3 bases and J by 4 bases, with 7 bases of the junction left unmatched. This chain's CDR3 is CAWRPSGAVYEQYF. The CDR3, as DNA: TGTGCCTGGAGACCTAGCGGGGCCGTTTACGAGCAGTACTTC.

This clonotype was observed a handful of times. V gene TRBV5-1 combines with J gene TRBJ2-1; 14 nucleotides agree with TRBD2. This CDR3 comprises 18 residues. Losses at the gene ends were 4 bases for V and 9 bases for J; bases not matched to a gene: 15. Germline CDR1 reads SGHRS; CDR2 reads YFSETQ. CDR3 residues: CASSRIPGTSGSSSEQFF. CDR3 coding DNA: TGCGCCAGCAGCCGCATACCCGGGACTAGCGGGAGTAGTAGTGAGCAGTTCTTC.

This clonotype was observed a few times. This sequence joins TRBV28 and TRBJ1-6; 10 nucleotides line up with TRBD1. Germline assignment: CDR1 MDHEN and CDR2 SYDVKM. J lost 18 bases, V lost 8 bases, and 7 bases had no gene match. This CDR3 contains 11 residues. CDR3 protein: CASGDRGPDHF. Written as DNA, the CDR3 is TGTGCCAGCGGTGACAGGGGGCCCGACCACTTT.

There are many counts of this clonotype. The chain has TRBV29-1 and TRBJ2-3; 8 nucleotides align to TRBD1. The junction had 9 bases not matched to a gene; V was cut back by 4 bases and J by 6 bases. The germline V gene encodes CDR1 SQVTM and CDR2 ANQGSEA. CDR3 size: 14 residues. CDR3 sequence reads: CSVGTGSVSDTQYF. CDR3 nucleotides: TGCAGCGTTGGGACAGGGTCGGTTTCGGATACGCAGTATTTT.

The chain employs TRBV7-2 and TRBJ2-2; 7 nucleotides match TRBD2. The germline V gene encodes CDR1 SGHTA and CDR2 FQGNSA. The CDR3 extends over 15 amino acids. Trimming cost V 1 base and J 9 bases; bases outside gene matches: 8. CDR3 amino acids: CASSLVGGGSRELFF. CDR3 sequence (DNA): TGTGCCAGCAGCTTAGTTGGGGGGGGATCCCGGGAGCTGTTTTTT.

In this sample, this clonotype turned up many times. The chain recombines TRBV4-1 with TRBJ2-7, with TRBD2 matching 7 bases. The V segment lost 0 bases and the J segment 5 bases; nucleotides outside the gene matches: 16. The CDR3 consists of 18 residues. Germline CDR1 MGHRA, CDR2 YSYEKL. CDR3 sequence reads: CASSQDPGGLLSQDEQYF. DNA of the CDR3: TGCGCCAGCAGCCAAGATCCTGGGGGACTATTATCGCAGGACGAGCAGTACTTC.

This clonotype came up many times. This chain links TRBV6-5 with TRBJ1-1; 7 positions match TRBD1. The V segment lost 4 bases and the J segment 1 base; nucleotides outside the gene matches: 3. This CDR3 comprises 14 residues. Per the germline V gene, CDR1 is MNHEY and CDR2 is SVGAGI. CDR3 coding DNA: TGTGCCAGCAGTTGGGGGGACAGGAACACTGAAGCTTTCTTT. This gives the protein CASSWGDRNTEAFF.

This chain joins TRBV11-2 and TRBJ2-1; D unresolved. In germline, CDR1 is SGHAT, CDR2 FQNNGV. V was clipped by 5 bases and J by 9 bases, with 14 bases between them. The CDR3 has 13 residues. The CDR3: CASSLVSRSEQFF. In DNA form, the CDR3 reads TGTGCCAGCAGCCTCGTCTCGAGGTCTGAGCAGTTCTTC.

This clonotype was recorded at least ten times. This rearrangement joins TRBV25-1 to TRBJ1-5, with no clear D. V lost 4 bases and J 5 bases, leaving 21 bases between the germline ends. Germline-derived CDR1 and CDR2 are MGHDK and SYGVNS. The CDR3 totals 17 residues. The CDR3 DNA follows: TGTGCCAGCAGTGCCAAAAACCGCACGGAGATGGATCAGCCCCAGCATTTT. Translation gives CASSAKNRTEMDQPQHF.

This chain uses TRBV5-1 with TRBJ2-5; D possibly corresponds to TRBD2 (5 bases). Germline V gives CDR1 SGHRS, CDR2 YFSETQ. This CDR3 has 15 residues. Trimming left V 4 bases short and J 2 bases short, with 15 bases between. CDR3 residues: CASSPWVARQETQYF. The CDR3 nucleotides are TGCGCCAGCAGCCCTTGGGTAGCGCGTCAAGAGACCCAGTACTTC.

On this clonotype: A read error is possible here, since a much larger clone lies one base away. The chain couples TRBV12-3 or TRBV12-4 to TRBJ1-1; D perhaps matches TRBD1 (5 bases). CDR3 length: 13 amino acids. CDR3 sequence reads: CACSFGPGGEAFF. The DNA for the CDR3 is TGTGCCTGCAGTTTCGGGCCTGGGGGTGAAGCTTTCTTT.

CDR3 sequence reads: CASSREAKYNEQFF. The CDR3 DNA follows: TGTGCCAGCAGCCGAGAAGCGAAGTACAATGAGCAGTTCTTC. The chain joins TRBV4-2 to TRBJ2-1; D is unresolved. Between the trimmed V and J ends, which lost 4 bases and 4 bases, there was a span of 11 bases. The germline V gene encodes CDR1 LGHNA and CDR2 YNFKEQ. The CDR3 has 14 amino acids.

This clonotype has just a few counts. DNA for the CDR3: TGTGCCAGCAGCTTATTGAGGACAGCGAACACTGAAGCTTTCTTT. Translating it yields CASSLLRTANTEAFF. The chain joins TRBV11-2 to TRBJ1-1; tentative D call: TRBD1 (6 bases). V lost 2 bases, J lost 1 base, and 11 bases lay in between. Germline V lookup: CDR1 SGHAT, CDR2 FQNNGV. This CDR3 is built from 15 residues.

This clonotype has a handful of counts. The rearrangement joins TRBV21-1 to TRBJ2-7; the table gives TRBD1 as D, unverified against the DNA. TRBV21-1 is marked as a pseudogene. The CDR3 has 15 amino acids. Here the CDR3 reads CASSKARQGVYEQYF. CDR3 coding DNA: TGTGCCAGCAGCAAAGCGCGGCAGGGGGTCTACGAGCAGTACTTC.

This clonotype was seen repeatedly, ten times or more. This rearrangement joins TRBV5-4 to TRBJ2-1; 8 bases are a match to TRBD2. V lost 3 bases and J lost 3; bases outside the gene matches: 5. CDR1 is SGHNT, CDR2 YYREEE, per germline (reference sequence). The CDR3 is 15 residues long. CDR3 coding DNA: TGTGCCAGCAGCTCCACGGGGGGGTTCTACAATGAGCAGTTCTTC. This encodes CASSSTGGFYNEQFF. Using reference TRBV5-4 and TRBJ2-1 for the parts outside the CDR3, the full variable domain is ETGVTQSPTHLIKTRGQQVTLRCSSQSGHNTVSWYQQALGQGPQFIFQYYREEENGRGNFPPRFSGLQFPNYSSELNVNALELDDSALYLCASSSTGGFYNEQFFGPGTRLTVL.

This clonotype came up many times. The V and J genes are TRBV27 and TRBJ1-3; the match to TRBD1 covers 7 bases. CDR3 size: 13 residues. J gave up 9 bases and V 3 bases, and 5 bases lay outside the gene matches. CDR1 and CDR2 (germline): MNHEY, SMNVEV (reference sequence). The CDR3 DNA follows: TGTGCCAGCAGTTTCGGGGCAGGGGGCACCATATATTTT. Protein product: CASSFGAGGTIYF.

The V and J genes are TRBV10-3 and TRBJ2-5; maybe TRBD1 (6 bases). V was trimmed by 4 bases and J by 0 bases, leaving 12 bases between them. The CDR3 totals 15 residues. In germline, CDR1 is ENHRY, CDR2 SYGVKD. The CDR3 here is CAISARPGDQETQYF. The CDR3 coding sequence is TGTGCCATCAGTGCCCGTCCAGGGGACCAAGAGACCCAGTACTTC.